This T cell receptor beta chain was identified in a study of blood T cell repertoires in COVID-19. Study details: PBMCs, B-cell-depleted T cells, or T cells were the source of the cDNA or gDNA that made up the material.

J was trimmed by 7 bases and V by 7 bases; bases with no gene match: 10. CDR1 SNHLY and CDR2 FYNNEI come from the germline V gene. The CDR3 loop spans 15 amino acids. This clone was counted once. Participants were aged about 18 to 89 years from around 26 US areas. The authors' processing: Reference gene primer amplification yielded estimated nucleated cell counts. Sequencing was performed with immunoSEQ multiplex PCR; in TCRdb, only in-frame clones are kept and a portion is missing. That table is the source of V, J and clone size, and D and trimming were worked out from the DNA. The repertoire has 200,000 to 250,000 clones, 83% of them found once; the top ten carry roughly 5%.

Sequencing was performed on PBMCs or T cells enriched from blood (not recorded which). This sequence was found in a woman between 45 and 60 years old who had been exposed to COVID-19. V is TRBV2 and J is TRBJ2-2; 9 bases match TRBD2. CDR3 amino acids: CASTVAGEVGGELFF. In nucleotides, the CDR3 is TGTGCCAGCACGGTAGCGGGGGAAGTTGGCGGGGAGCTGTTTTTT.